A selection of T cell receptor beta chains follows, all from one sample in a study of CD8 T cells in ankylosing spondylitis. Each CDR3 protein gets one entry after TCRdb re-called the 5' RACE reads with MiXCR. There are around 430,000 distinct CDR3 sequences in the sample; roughly a sixth occur only once, and approximately 1% lies in the top ten. The specimen was blood, either unsorted or a sorted T cell fraction (not recorded which). The receptors derive from a male donor with ankylosing spondylitis. The CDR3 runs from the conserved cysteine through the conserved F or W. A D gene is named only where the DNA matches it firmly. Some rows have no size entry. The others give once, few or many, or a class for an expanded clone.

TRBD1	NA	TRBV6-1	TRBJ2-7	CASSGTGSRDEQYF	TGTGCCAGCAGTGGGACAGGGTCAAGGGACGAGCAGTACTTC
NA	few	TRBV4-1	TRBJ1-4	CASSQGERNEKLFF	TGCGCCAGCAGCCAAGGGGAGAGAAATGAAAAACTGTTTTTT
NA	few	TRBV20-1	TRBJ1-1	CSARDQGISTEAFF	TGCAGTGCTAGAGATCAGGGGATAAGCACTGAAGCTTTCTTT
TRBD1	few	TRBV7-8	TRBJ2-6	CASSSWTGTGANVLTF	TGTGCCAGCAGCTCTTGGACAGGGACCGGGGCCAACGTCCTGACTTTC
NA	few	TRBV20-1	TRBJ1-5	CSARPGHPNQPQHF	TGCAGTGCTAGACCCGGACACCCGAATCAGCCCCAGCATTTT
TRBD2	few	TRBV5-1	TRBJ2-1	CASSLRGGTSGSSYNEQFF	TGCGCCAGCAGCTTGAGAGGGGGTACTAGCGGGAGCTCCTACAATGAGCAGTTCTTC
NA	many	TRBV14	TRBJ2-6	CASSRRGGSGANVLTF	TGTGCCAGCAGCCGTAGAGGGGGTTCTGGGGCCAACGTCCTGACTTTC
TRBD2	once	TRBV28	TRBJ2-5	CASSLPDGGGATQYF	TGTGCCAGCAGCCTTCCTGATGGGGGGGGTGCGACCCAGTACTTC
NA	few	TRBV28	TRBJ2-1	CASRDAGTPYNEQFF	TGTGCCAGCAGGGACGCCGGGACACCTTACAATGAGCAGTTCTTC
TRBD1	NA	TRBV2	TRBJ2-5	CASSRDRGHETQYF	TGTGCCAGCAGTCGGGACAGGGGGCACGAGACCCAGTACTTC
NA	NA	TRBV7-3	TRBJ1-1	CASSLKRVETEAFF	TGTGCCAGCAGCTTAAAGAGGGTGGAGACTGAAGCTTTCTTT
TRBD2	NA	TRBV5-6	TRBJ2-1	CASSWGAGVNEQFF	TGTGCCAGCAGCTGGGGAGCGGGGGTCAATGAGCAGTTCTTC
NA	NA	TRBV2	TRBJ2-3	CASTQGGGDTQYF	TGTGCCAGCACTCAGGGGGGTGGAGATACGCAGTATTTT
NA	NA	TRBV3-1	TRBJ1-1	CASSRGLGGTEAFF	TGTGCCAGCAGCCGAGGTCTGGGGGGCACTGAAGCTTTCTTT
TRBD2	few	TRBV5-1	TRBJ2-7	CASSSLTSGPTYEQYF	TGCGCCAGCAGCTCTTTGACTAGCGGGCCCACCTACGAGCAGTACTTC
TRBD2	NA	TRBV7-2	TRBJ2-1	CASSPPGLAGVGEQFF	TGTGCCAGCAGCCCACCGGGACTAGCGGGAGTGGGTGAGCAGTTCTTC
TRBD1	few	TRBV3-1	TRBJ1-4	CASSQSGQSGEKLFF	TGTGCCAGCAGCCAATCGGGACAGTCGGGCGAAAAACTGTTTTTT
NA	NA	TRBV5-1	TRBJ2-3	CASSSTGPTDTQYF	TGCGCCAGCAGCTCCACCGGGCCCACAGATACGCAGTATTTT
NA	few	TRBV6-1	TRBJ1-1	CASSARDSLNTEAFF	TGTGCCAGCAGTGCAAGGGACTCCCTGAACACTGAAGCTTTCTTT
NA	NA	TRBV1	TRBJ2-7	CTNYNMDEQYF	TGCACCAACTACAACATGGACGAGCAGTACTTC
NA	few	TRBV12-3/TRBV12-4	TRBJ1-6	CASTGGSSYNSPLHF	TGTGCCAGCACTGGAGGCAGCTCCTATAATTCACCCCTCCACTTT
TRBD1	many	TRBV12-3/TRBV12-4	TRBJ2-2	CASSNRGFGELFF	TGTGCCAGCAGCAACAGGGGGTTCGGGGAGCTGTTTTTT
NA	many	TRBV6-1	TRBJ1-4	CASSGSATNEKLFF	TGTGCCAGCTCCGGTTCCGCAACTAATGAAAAACTGTTTTTT
NA	NA	TRBV20-1	TRBJ2-7	CSASGERITYEQYF	TGCAGTGCTAGCGGTGAAAGGATTACCTACGAGCAGTACTTC
NA	many	TRBV12-3/TRBV12-4	TRBJ2-3	CASSRRYTDTQYF	TGTGCCAGCAGTAGAAGGTACACAGATACGCAGTATTTT
TRBD2	NA	TRBV12-3/TRBV12-4	TRBJ2-7	CASTPGGRAYYEQYF	TGTGCCAGCACCCCTGGCGGGAGAGCCTACTACGAGCAGTACTTC
NA	NA	TRBV25-1	TRBJ1-5	CASRPSGAGEAQPQHF	TGTGCCAGCCGGCCCTCGGGGGCAGGGGAGGCTCAGCCCCAGCATTTT
NA	many	TRBV5-1	TRBJ2-3	CASSFTIAKSTDTQYF	TGCGCCAGCAGCTTTACAATAGCCAAAAGCACAGATACGCAGTATTTT
NA	many	TRBV6-1	TRBJ1-2	CASSEVVGTRF	TGTGCCAGCAGTGAAGTTGTAGGGACCCGTTTC
NA	NA	TRBV5-1	TRBJ1-6	CASSFVSGSPLHF	TGCGCCAGCAGCTTCGTTTCCGGGTCACCCCTCCACTTT
TRBD1	few	TRBV20-1	TRBJ2-2	CSASPGGNTGELFF	TGCAGTGCTAGCCCAGGGGGGAACACCGGGGAGCTGTTTTTT
TRBD1	few	TRBV5-6	TRBJ1-4	CASSLRGTGDEKLFF	TGTGCCAGCAGCTTACGCGGGACAGGGGATGAAAAACTGTTTTTT
NA	NA	TRBV3-1	TRBJ2-2	CASSKTVLNTGELFF	TGTGCCAGCAGTAAAACGGTCCTCAACACCGGGGAGCTGTTTTTT
TRBD2	few	TRBV28	TRBJ2-1	CASQSGRASNEQFF	TGTGCCAGCCAGAGCGGGAGGGCCTCCAATGAGCAGTTCTTC
NA	few	TRBV12-3/TRBV12-4	TRBJ1-3	CASSLSVGSSGNTIYF	TGTGCCAGCAGTTTATCGGTGGGATCCTCTGGAAACACCATATATTTT
NA	few	TRBV6-2/TRBV6-3	TRBJ2-3	CASTDGDTQYF	TGTGCCAGCACGGACGGAGATACGCAGTATTTT
NA	few	TRBV12-3/TRBV12-4	TRBJ1-1	CASSSADTEAFF	TGTGCCAGCAGTTCAGCGGACACTGAAGCTTTCTTT
NA	many	TRBV25-1	TRBJ1-1	CASSEIGWGTEAFF	TGTGCCAGCAGTGAAATCGGTTGGGGCACTGAAGCTTTCTTT
NA	NA	TRBV6-5	TRBJ2-6	CASSSISSGANVLTF	TGTGCCAGCAGTTCGATTAGCTCTGGGGCCAACGTCCTGACTTTC
TRBD1	few	TRBV12-3/TRBV12-4	TRBJ1-1	CASRPEGGIGTEAFF	TGTGCCAGCAGGCCTGAAGGGGGCATAGGCACTGAAGCTTTCTTT
NA	few	TRBV27	TRBJ2-2	CASSLSVQGNTGELFF	TGTGCCAGCAGTTTATCGGTCCAGGGGAACACCGGGGAGCTGTTTTTT
TRBD2	NA	TRBV7-8	TRBJ2-7	CASSLVAGGFSYEQYF	TGTGCCAGCAGCTTAGTAGCGGGGGGTTTCTCCTACGAGCAGTACTTC
NA	many	TRBV12-3/TRBV12-4	TRBJ1-1	CASSPRPYPGNTEAFF	TGTGCCAGCAGTCCTCGGCCCTATCCGGGGAACACTGAAGCTTTCTTT
NA	few	TRBV9	TRBJ2-1	CASSPQGDVYNEQFF	TGTGCCAGCAGCCCGCAGGGCGACGTCTACAATGAGCAGTTCTTC
NA	few	TRBV7-7	TRBJ1-5	CASSQPRGWQISNQPQHF	TGTGCTAGCAGCCAACCTAGAGGTTGGCAAATAAGTAATCAGCCCCAGCATTTT
NA	few	TRBV10-3	TRBJ2-1	CAIRGLGGFHEQFF	TGTGCCATCAGGGGCCTAGGGGGGTTCCATGAGCAGTTCTTC
TRBD2	NA	TRBV20-1	TRBJ2-5	CSARAAGDPGETQYF	TGCAGTGCTAGAGCTGCGGGGGACCCCGGGGAGACCCAGTACTTC
TRBD2	NA	TRBV5-5	TRBJ2-5	CASSWRGLAGGQETQYF	TGTGCCAGCAGCTGGAGGGGTTTAGCGGGAGGCCAAGAGACCCAGTACTTC
TRBD2	few	TRBV20-1	TRBJ2-5	CSARPGRNPMGETQYF	TGCAGTGCTAGGCCCGGGAGGAACCCGATGGGGGAGACCCAGTACTTC
TRBD1	few	TRBV6-1	TRBJ2-4	CASSPTGSADIQYF	TGTGCCAGCAGTCCGACAGGGTCCGCGGACATTCAGTACTTC
NA	NA	TRBV7-9	TRBJ2-5	CASSLKGLAGGETQYF	TGTGCCAGCAGCTTAAAGGGGCTAGCAGGAGGGGAGACCCAGTACTTC